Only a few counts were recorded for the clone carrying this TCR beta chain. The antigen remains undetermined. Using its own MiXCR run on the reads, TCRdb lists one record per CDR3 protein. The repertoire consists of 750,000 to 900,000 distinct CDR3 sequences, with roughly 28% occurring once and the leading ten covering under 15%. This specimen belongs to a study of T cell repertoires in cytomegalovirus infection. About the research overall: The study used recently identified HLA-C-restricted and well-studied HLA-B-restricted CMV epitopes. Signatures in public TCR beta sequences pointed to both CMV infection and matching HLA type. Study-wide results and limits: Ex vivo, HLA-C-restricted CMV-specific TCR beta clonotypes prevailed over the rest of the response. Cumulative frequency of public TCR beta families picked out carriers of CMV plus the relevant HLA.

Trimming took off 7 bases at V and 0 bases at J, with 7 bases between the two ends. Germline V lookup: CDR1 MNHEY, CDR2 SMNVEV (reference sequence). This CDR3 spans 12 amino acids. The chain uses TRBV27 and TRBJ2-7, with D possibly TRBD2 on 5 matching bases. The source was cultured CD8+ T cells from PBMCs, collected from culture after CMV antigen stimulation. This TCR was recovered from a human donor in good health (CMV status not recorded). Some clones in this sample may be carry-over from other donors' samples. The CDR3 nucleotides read TGTGCCAGCAAACGGGACTCCTACGAGCAGTACGTC. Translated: CASKRDSYEQYV.